The clone carrying this T cell receptor beta chain was counted between two and nine times. The record originates from a study of cytomegalovirus exposure and HLA in healthy donors. About the research overall: In an early release, HLA-typed donors contributed roughly 85 million unique TCR sequences.

This PCR relied on a set of 60 Vbeta primers and 13 Jbeta primers. The protocol was immunoSEQ multiplex PCR, while the TCRdb copy is restricted to in-frame clones and leaves out a portion. This repertoire shows some 90,000 clones, roughly 70% found once; its top ten account for just over 3%. Germline assignment: CDR1 LNHNV and CDR2 YYDKDF (reference sequence). The CDR3 loop spans 18 amino acids. V lost 1 base, J lost 0 bases, and 9 bases stayed unmatched. The V and J genes are TRBV15 and TRBJ1-5; 7 nucleotides line up with TRBD1. This clonotype originated in a man aged 35-49 years in good health and CMV-seronegative. Sequenced material: PBMCs. The CDR3 DNA is TGTGCCACCAGCAGAGCAGGGGGGACAGATTATAGCAATCAGCCCCAGCATTTT. This translates into CATSRAGGTDYSNQPQHF.